This entry lists 12 T cell receptor beta chains sequenced from one sample in a study of CD8+CD57+ T cells in acquired aplastic anemia. Genomic DNA acted as the template from which TCR beta VDJ combination and CDR3 sequence profiling were carried out. MiXCR, applied by TCRdb to the reads, yields one record per CDR3 protein. The profile covers about 210,000 distinct CDR3 sequences, with roughly 57% appearing a single time and 25% to 30% taken by the ten largest. Sequenced material: sorted CD4+, CD8+, or CD8+CD57+ T cells (not recorded which) from PBMCs. The source of these receptors is a human donor in good health.

The gene calls are TRBV9 and TRBJ2-5; possible D gene TRBD2, 5 bases. Germline assignment: CDR1 SGDLS and CDR2 YYNGEE. The CDR3 runs to 15 residues. Trimming cost V 0 bases and J 1 base, with 10 bases left between them. The CDR3 DNA is TGTGCCAGCAGCGTAGCGATCAGCGGCCAAGAGACCCAGTACTTC. Translated, it gives CASSVAISGQETQYF.

For this clonotype: This could be a read error, since a much larger clone is one nucleotide away. The chain employs TRBV4-3 and TRBJ2-7; D gene uncertain. The CDR3 spans 13 residues. Germline CDR1 and CDR2: LGHNA and YSLEER. CDR3: CASSQDRFYERYF. In DNA, the CDR3 is TGCGCCAGCAGCCAAGACAGATTCTACGAGCGGTACTTC.

This clonotype was seen more than once but under ten times. This chain uses TRBV15 with TRBJ2-1; 7 nucleotides match TRBD2. The CDR3 runs 16 residues. The junction had 4 bases not matched to a gene; V was cut back by 0 bases and J by 2 bases. Germline CDR1 and CDR2: LNHNV and YYDKDF (reference sequence). CDR3 region: CATSRDPGGTYNEQFF. As DNA, the CDR3 is TGTGCCACCAGCAGAGATCCGGGGGGAACCTACAATGAGCAGTTCTTC.

This chain joins TRBV10-3 and TRBJ2-1; possible D gene TRBD1, 5 bases. Germline CDR1 is ENHRY and CDR2 is SYGVKD. The CDR3 consists of 12 residues. Between the trimmed V and J ends, which lost 4 bases and 9 bases, there was a span of 10 bases. CDR3 bases: TGTGCCATCAGTGTGGACATCCGTGAGCAGTTCTTC. Translation: CAISVDIREQFF.

The chain combines TRBV7-9 with TRBJ1-1; a weak D match, TRBD1 (6 bases). CDR1 SEHNR and CDR2 FQNEAQ come from the germline V gene (reference sequence). The V end lost 3 bases, the J end lost 4 bases, and 12 bases lay between the germline ends. This CDR3 spans 14 amino acids. The CDR3 protein is CASSLEGGVTEAFF. The CDR3, as DNA: TGTGCCAGCAGCTTGGAGGGGGGAGTCACTGAAGCTTTCTTT.

A remark on this clonotype: The junction differs from germline at one of its ends, possibly a read error. This chain uses TRBV19 with TRBJ2-7, with D maybe TRBD1 (7 bases). Per germline, CDR1 LNHDA and CDR2 SQIVND (reference sequence). The CDR3 is 16 amino acids. CDR3 loop: CASSMVTGRTKYEQHF. Here the CDR3 DNA reads TGTGCCAGTAGTATGGTGACAGGGAGGACTAAGTACGAGCAGCACTTC. Together with reference TRBV19 and TRBJ2-7, the CDR3 gives the full variable domain: DGGITQSPKYLFRKEGQNVTLSCEQNLNHDAMYWYRQDPGQGLRLIYYSQIVNDFQKGDIAEGYSVSREKKESFPLTVTSAQKNPTAFYLCASSMVTGRTKYEQHFGPGTRLTVT.

This clonotype was seen repeatedly, ten times or more. This chain links TRBV7-9 with TRBJ1-1; weak D call: TRBD1 (5 bases). The ends were cut back, 1 base at V and 8 bases at J, with 17 bases in the middle. CDR3 length: 15 residues. Germline lookup yields CDR1 SEHNR and CDR2 FQNEAQ (reference sequence). This chain's CDR3 is CASSLGAAGVEEAFF. CDR3 in DNA: TGTGCCAGCAGCTTAGGGGCAGCGGGGGTAGAAGAAGCTTTCTTT. Based on the CDR3 plus reference TRBV7-9 and TRBJ1-1, the full variable domain is DTGVSQNPRHKITKRGQNVTFRCDPISEHNRLYWYRQTLGQGPEFLTYFQNEAQLEKSRLLSDRFSAERPKGSFSTLEIQRTEQGDSAMYLCASSLGAAGVEEAFFGQGTRLTVV.

This sequence joins TRBV25-1 and TRBJ1-1, with TRBD1 matching over 7 bases. There are 13 residues in the CDR3. The germline gives CDR1 MGHDK, CDR2 SYGVNS. In nucleotides, the CDR3 is TGTGCTAGAGCGGAGGGGGCGAACACTGAAGCTTTCTTT. Amino acid sequence: CARAEGANTEAFF.

A few counts support this clonotype. The chain is built from TRBV5-8 and TRBJ2-7; possibly TRBD2 for D (5 bases). This CDR3 comprises 16 residues. Germline V gives CDR1 SGHTS, CDR2 YDEGEE. V lost 0 bases to trimming and J lost 6 bases, with 19 bases between them. The CDR3 here is CASSLVGSSTAGEQYF. CDR3 in DNA: TGTGCCAGCAGCTTGGTTGGGTCCTCCACGGCGGGCGAGCAGTACTTC.

The chain links TRBV24-1 to TRBJ1-5; a possible D gene is TRBD1 (5 bases). Per the germline V gene, CDR1 is KGHDR and CDR2 is SFDVKD. The CDR3 is 14 residues long. CDR3 nucleotides: TGTACGAACCATAGTCAGGGTTCGAATCAGCCCCAGCATTTT. It encodes CTNHSQGSNQPQHF.

This clonotype was found many times. V is TRBV9 and J is TRBJ2-7; 10 nucleotides align to TRBD2. The germline V gene has CDR1 SGDLS and CDR2 YYNGEE. The CDR3 covers 15 residues. V shed 0 bases and J 6 bases; nucleotides not matched to a gene: 6. This CDR3 reads CASSVGTSGVSEQYF. CDR3 in DNA: TGTGCCAGCAGCGTAGGAACTAGCGGGGTTAGCGAGCAGTACTTC.

This rearrangement joins TRBV9 to TRBJ2-1; 9 bases agree with TRBD2. CDR3 size: 16 residues. Germline CDR1 is SGDLS and CDR2 is YYNGEE. V gave up 0 bases and J gave up 3 bases; unmatched junction bases: 4. DNA of the CDR3: TGTGCCAGCAGCGTAGGATTAGCGGGAGTCTACAATGAGCAGTTCTTC. Translation: CASSVGLAGVYNEQFF.